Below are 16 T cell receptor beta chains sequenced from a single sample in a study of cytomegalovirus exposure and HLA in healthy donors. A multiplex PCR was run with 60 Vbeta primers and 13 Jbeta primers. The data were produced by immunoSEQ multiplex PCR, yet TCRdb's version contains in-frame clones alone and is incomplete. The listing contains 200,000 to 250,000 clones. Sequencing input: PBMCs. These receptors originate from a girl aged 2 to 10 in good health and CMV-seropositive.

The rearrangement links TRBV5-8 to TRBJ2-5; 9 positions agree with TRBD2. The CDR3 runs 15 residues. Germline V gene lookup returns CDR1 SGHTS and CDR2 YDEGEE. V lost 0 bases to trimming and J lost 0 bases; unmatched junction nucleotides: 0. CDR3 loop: CASSLGTSDQETQYF. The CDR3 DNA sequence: TGTGCCAGCAGCTTGGGGACTAGCGACCAAGAGACCCAGTACTTC.

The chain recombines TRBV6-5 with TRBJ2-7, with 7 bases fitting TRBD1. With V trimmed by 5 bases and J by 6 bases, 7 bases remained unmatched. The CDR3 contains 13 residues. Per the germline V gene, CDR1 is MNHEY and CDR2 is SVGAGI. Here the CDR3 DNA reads TGTGCCAGCAGTCGCCACAGGGGCGGCGAGCAGTACTTC. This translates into CASSRHRGGEQYF.

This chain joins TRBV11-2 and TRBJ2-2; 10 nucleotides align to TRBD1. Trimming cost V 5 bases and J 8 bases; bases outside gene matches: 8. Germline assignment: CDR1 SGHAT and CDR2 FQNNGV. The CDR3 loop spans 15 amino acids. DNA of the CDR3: TGTGCCAGCAGCCCTAGACAGGGGGCAGAGGGGGAGCTGTTTTTT. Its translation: CASSPRQGAEGELFF.

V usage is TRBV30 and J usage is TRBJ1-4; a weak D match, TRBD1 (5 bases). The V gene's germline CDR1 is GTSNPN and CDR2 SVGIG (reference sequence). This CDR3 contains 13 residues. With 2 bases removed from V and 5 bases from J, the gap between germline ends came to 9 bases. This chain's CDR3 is CAWSKGANEKLFF. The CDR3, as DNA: TGTGCCTGGAGTAAAGGGGCAAATGAAAAACTGTTTTTT.

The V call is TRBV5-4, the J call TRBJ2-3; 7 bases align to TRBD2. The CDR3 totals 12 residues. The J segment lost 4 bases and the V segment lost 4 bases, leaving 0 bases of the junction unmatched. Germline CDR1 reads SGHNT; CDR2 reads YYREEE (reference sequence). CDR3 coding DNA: TGTGCCAGCAGCGGGAGGGCAGATACGCAGTATTTT. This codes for CASSGRADTQYF. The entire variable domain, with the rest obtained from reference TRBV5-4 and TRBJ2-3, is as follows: ETGVTQSPTHLIKTRGQQVTLRCSSQSGHNTVSWYQQALGQGPQFIFQYYREEENGRGNFPPRFSGLQFPNYSSELNVNALELDDSALYLCASSGRADTQYFGPGTRLTVL.

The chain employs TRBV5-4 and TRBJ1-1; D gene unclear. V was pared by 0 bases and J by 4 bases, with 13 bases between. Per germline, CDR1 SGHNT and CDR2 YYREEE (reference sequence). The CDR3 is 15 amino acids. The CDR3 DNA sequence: TGTGCCAGCAGCTTGGATCCCGGCGAGGGCACTGAAGCTTTCTTT. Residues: CASSLDPGEGTEAFF.

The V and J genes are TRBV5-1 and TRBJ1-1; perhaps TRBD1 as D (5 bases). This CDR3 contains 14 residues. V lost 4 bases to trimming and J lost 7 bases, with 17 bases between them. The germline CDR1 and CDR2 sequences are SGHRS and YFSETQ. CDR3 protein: CASSPTGQSSEAFF. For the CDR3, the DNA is TGCGCCAGCAGCCCTACAGGACAAAGCAGTGAAGCTTTCTTT.

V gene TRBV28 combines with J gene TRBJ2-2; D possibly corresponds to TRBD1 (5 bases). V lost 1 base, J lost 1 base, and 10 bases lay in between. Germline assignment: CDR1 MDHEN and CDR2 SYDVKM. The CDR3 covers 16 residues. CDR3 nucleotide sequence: TGTGCCAGCAGTTTATCAGGGTTTGGGAACACCGGGGAGCTGTTTTTT. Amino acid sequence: CASSLSGFGNTGELFF.

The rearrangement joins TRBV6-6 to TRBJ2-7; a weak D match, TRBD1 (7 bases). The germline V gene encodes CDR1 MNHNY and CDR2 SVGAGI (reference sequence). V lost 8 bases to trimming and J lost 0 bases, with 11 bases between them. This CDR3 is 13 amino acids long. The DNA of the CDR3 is TGTGCCAGCCAGGGGGGTGGCTCCTACGAGCAGTACTTC. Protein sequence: CASQGGGSYEQYF.

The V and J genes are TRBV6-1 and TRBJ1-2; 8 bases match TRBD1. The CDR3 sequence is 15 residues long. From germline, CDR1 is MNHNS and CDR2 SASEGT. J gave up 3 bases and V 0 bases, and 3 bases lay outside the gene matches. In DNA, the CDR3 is TGTGCCAGCAGTGAAGCGGTACAGGGGGACTATGGCTACACCTTC. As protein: CASSEAVQGDYGYTF.

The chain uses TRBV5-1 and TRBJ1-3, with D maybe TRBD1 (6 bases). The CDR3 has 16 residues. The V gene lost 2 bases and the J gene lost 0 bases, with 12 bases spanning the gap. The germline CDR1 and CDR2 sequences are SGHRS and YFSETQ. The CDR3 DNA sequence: TGCGCCAGCAGCTTTCAAGGGGGAAACTCTGGAAACACCATATATTTT. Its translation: CASSFQGGNSGNTIYF.

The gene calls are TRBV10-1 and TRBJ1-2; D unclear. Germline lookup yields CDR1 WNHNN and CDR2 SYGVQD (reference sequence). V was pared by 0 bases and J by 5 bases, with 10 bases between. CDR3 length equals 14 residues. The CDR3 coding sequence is TGCGCCAGCAGTGAGTCCGGGAACCTTTATGGCTACACCTTC. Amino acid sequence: CASSESGNLYGYTF.

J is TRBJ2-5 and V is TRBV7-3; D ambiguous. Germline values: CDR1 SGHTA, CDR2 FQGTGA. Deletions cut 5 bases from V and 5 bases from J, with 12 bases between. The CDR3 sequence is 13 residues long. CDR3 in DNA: TGTGCCAGCAGCAGCCCCCACGATGAGACCCAGTACTTC. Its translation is CASSSPHDETQYF.

CDR3 in amino acids: CSVPDRGDDTEAFF. Written as DNA, the CDR3 is TGCAGCGTTCCGGACAGGGGAGACGACACTGAAGCTTTCTTT. The chain couples TRBV29-1 to TRBJ1-1, with 9 nucleotides matching TRBD1. This CDR3 has 14 amino acids. After removal of 5 bases from V and 3 bases from J, the junction contained 7 bases not matched to a gene. The germline V gene has CDR1 SQVTM and CDR2 ANQGSEA.

In DNA, the CDR3 is TGTGCCAGTACCAGAGGTCAGGGAATTATCCTGAACACTGAAGCTTTCTTT. Translated: CASTRGQGIILNTEAFF. V usage is TRBV19 and J usage is TRBJ1-1; possible D gene TRBD1, 5 bases. The CDR3 totals 17 residues. Germline CDR1 reads LNHDA; CDR2 reads SQIVND (reference sequence). Trimming shortened V by 7 bases and J by 0 bases, and 21 bases separated the two germline ends.

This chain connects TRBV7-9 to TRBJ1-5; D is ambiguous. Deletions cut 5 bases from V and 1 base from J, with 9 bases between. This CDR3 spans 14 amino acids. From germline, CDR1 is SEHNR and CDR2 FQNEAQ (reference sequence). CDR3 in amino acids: CASSLGESNQPQHF. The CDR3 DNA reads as TGTGCCAGCAGCCTTGGGGAGAGCAATCAGCCCCAGCATTTT.